The rows below give T cell receptor beta chains drawn from one sample of a study of shared clonotypes between healthy human individuals. Sequenced by immunoSEQ multiplex PCR; TCRdb stores in-frame clones only, minus some. This sample carries about a million clones, approximately 77% of them seen once, and the ten largest clones take roughly 0.82%. The source material was memory CD4+ T cells from PBMCs. The receptors shown here come from a man between 18 and 35 years old in good health. Some clones in this sample may be carry-over from other donors' samples. The CDR3 runs from the conserved cysteine through the conserved F or W. The D gene is left open where the match is weak. Rows may omit the clone size; those that give it use once, few, many or a size class.

V	D	size	J	CDR3	DNA
TRBV19	TRBD1	-	TRBJ2-7	CASSPIDRGDYEQYF	TGTGCCAGTAGTCCGATAGACAGGGGCGATTACGAGCAGTACTTC
TRBV7-2	-	-	TRBJ1-3	CASSLGGGGSRNTIYF	TGTGCCAGCAGCTTAGGCGGGGGTGGATCACGGAACACCATATATTTT
TRBV9	-	-	TRBJ2-1	CASSVAGHSDEQFF	TGTGCCAGCAGCGTAGCAGGCCACTCGGATGAGCAGTTCTTC
TRBV2	-	-	TRBJ2-1	CASGQGRVYNEQFF	TGTGCCAGCGGGCAAGGCAGGGTCTACAATGAGCAGTTCTTC
TRBV4-2	-	-	TRBJ2-5	CASSPGRGGETQYF	TGTGCCAGCAGCCCAGGGCGAGGGGGGGAGACCCAGTACTTC
TRBV27	TRBD1	-	TRBJ1-4	CASSSGQGIRKLFF	TGTGCCAGCAGTTCGGGACAGGGGATCCGAAAACTGTTTTTT
TRBV28	-	-	TRBJ2-7	CASSRRDYEQYF	TGTGCCAGCAGTAGACGGGACTACGAGCAGTACTTC
TRBV28	-	few	TRBJ2-5	CASSDNDPYPRTQYF	TGTGCCAGCAGCGACAACGACCCCTACCCAAGGACCCAGTACTTC
TRBV5-1	-	-	TRBJ2-7	CASSLVRQDAYEQYF	TGCGCCAGCAGCTTGGTGAGACAGGACGCCTACGAGCAGTACTTC
TRBV13	TRBD1	-	TRBJ1-1	CASSFRQGYGRAEAFF	TGTGCCAGCAGCTTTAGACAGGGGTACGGGCGCGCTGAAGCTTTCTTT
TRBV28	-	-	TRBJ1-3	CASSRRTIGNTIYF	TGTGCCAGCAGTCGCAGGACAATCGGAAACACCATATATTTT
TRBV11-2	-	-	TRBJ2-4	CASSPSLAKNIQYF	TGTGCCAGCAGCCCCAGCCTAGCCAAAAACATTCAGTACTTC
TRBV19	-	-	TRBJ2-7	CASSIVGASYEQYF	TGTGCCAGTAGTATAGTGGGGGCAAGCTACGAGCAGTACTTC
TRBV6-6	TRBD1	-	TRBJ2-7	CASTQRGTGLNEQYF	TGTGCCAGCACCCAACGGGGGACAGGGCTCAACGAGCAGTACTTC
TRBV5-1	TRBD1	-	TRBJ1-3	CASSLVGQGIGNTIYF	TGCGCCAGCAGCTTGGTGGGACAGGGGATTGGAAACACCATATATTTT
TRBV5-1	-	-	TRBJ2-3	CASSLLPSVSTDTQYF	TGCGCCAGCAGCTTGTTGCCATCCGTGAGCACAGATACGCAGTATTTT
TRBV19	TRBD1	-	TRBJ2-5	CASSTTRQGGETQYF	TGTGCCAGTAGCACCACGCGACAGGGCGGAGAGACCCAGTACTTC
TRBV5-1	TRBD2	-	TRBJ2-7	CASSLAGTRQYEQYF	TGCGCCAGCAGCTTGGCCGGGACTAGACAGTACGAGCAGTACTTC
TRBV7-9	TRBD2	-	TRBJ2-7	CASSLEPGLAGVYEQYF	TGTGCCAGCAGCTTAGAGCCGGGACTAGCGGGAGTCTACGAGCAGTACTTC
TRBV12-5	-	-	TRBJ2-7	CASGLEAGQEQYF	TGTGCTAGTGGTTTGGAAGCAGGGCAAGAGCAGTACTTC
TRBV6-1	-	-	TRBJ1-5	CASWDGNQPQHF	TGTGCCAGCTGGGATGGGAATCAGCCCCAGCATTTT
TRBV7-2	-	-	TRBJ2-1	CASSSHRGGNEQFF	TGTGCCAGCAGCTCGCACCGGGGAGGCAATGAGCAGTTCTTC
TRBV18	-	-	TRBJ1-1	CASSPQLARTNTEAFF	TGTGCCAGCTCACCCCAGCTAGCCAGAACGAACACTGAAGCTTTCTTT
TRBV30	-	many	TRBJ1-2	CACLWGSGEVHGYTF	TGTGCCTGCCTCTGGGGTTCCGGGGAAGTCCATGGCTACACCTTC
TRBV7-3	TRBD1	-	TRBJ2-7	CASSQTGQGIYEQYF	TGTGCCAGCAGCCAGACGGGACAGGGGATCTACGAGCAGTACTTC
TRBV6-1	-	-	TRBJ1-5	CASSELQVHSNQPQHF	TGTGCCAGCAGTGAATTACAGGTTCATAGCAATCAGCCCCAGCATTTT
TRBV7-6	TRBD1	-	TRBJ2-6	CASGQGAQSGANVLTF	TGTGCCAGCGGGCAGGGGGCTCAATCTGGGGCCAACGTCCTGACTTTC
TRBV7-2	TRBD2	-	TRBJ2-1	CASSLVYAGGSIYNEQFF	TGTGCCAGCAGCTTAGTATATGCGGGAGGGTCGATATACAATGAGCAGTTCTTC
TRBV9	TRBD2	-	TRBJ2-2	CASSVAGGREKRELFF	TGTGCCAGCAGCGTAGCTGGCGGGAGAGAGAAAAGGGAGCTGTTTTTT
TRBV28	TRBD1	few	TRBJ2-2	CASRQQGARTGELFF	TGTGCCAGCAGGCAACAGGGGGCTCGCACCGGGGAGCTGTTTTTT
TRBV7-9	TRBD2	few	TRBJ2-3	CASSERERADTQYF	TGTGCCAGCTCAGAGCGGGAGAGAGCAGATACGCAGTATTTT
TRBV7-9	-	-	TRBJ1-4	CASSLGGQGEKLFF	TGTGCCAGCAGCCTCGGAGGCCAGGGTGAAAAACTGTTTTTT
TRBV5-1	-	-	TRBJ1-1	CASSLQSGTEAFF	TGCGCCAGCAGCTTGCAAAGCGGAACTGAAGCTTTCTTT
TRBV15	TRBD1	-	TRBJ2-2	CATSKGQGETSGELFF	TGTGCCACCTCAAAGGGACAGGGAGAAACATCCGGGGAGCTGTTTTTT
TRBV28	-	-	TRBJ1-5	CASSPRVDRTSNQPQHF	TGTGCCAGCAGCCCCAGGGTGGACAGAACTAGCAATCAGCCCCAGCATTTT
TRBV9	-	-	TRBJ1-3	CASSVSGNTIYF	TGTGCCAGCAGCGTATCCGGAAACACCATATATTTT
TRBV2	-	-	TRBJ1-4	CASSGDRNNEKLFF	TGTGCCAGCAGTGGAGACAGGAACAATGAAAAACTGTTTTTT
TRBV4-1	-	-	TRBJ2-7	CASSLILAFEQYF	TGCGCCAGCAGCCTGATCCTAGCGTTCGAGCAGTACTTC
TRBV21-1	-	-	TRBJ2-7	CAREAREREGLCSYEQYF	TGTGCCAGGGAGGCCAGGGAGCGGGAGGGCCTCTGCTCCTACGAGCAGTACTTC
TRBV19	TRBD2	-	TRBJ2-1	CASSTGTSSYNEQFF	TGTGCCAGTAGTACCGGGACTAGCTCCTACAATGAGCAGTTCTTC
TRBV4-2	-	-	TRBJ2-5	CASSQEAERDQETQYF	TGTGCCAGCAGCCAAGAAGCGGAGCGGGACCAAGAGACCCAGTACTTC
TRBV5-1	-	-	TRBJ1-5	CASSATGVGNQPQHF	TGCGCCAGCAGCGCAACGGGTGTGGGCAATCAGCCCCAGCATTTT
TRBV2	-	-	TRBJ1-5	CASSVKQGGQPQHF	TGTGCCAGCAGTGTAAAACAGGGAGGACAGCCCCAGCATTTT
TRBV7-2	TRBD1	-	TRBJ2-7	CASSFIQGAQNEQYF	TGTGCCAGCAGCTTCATACAGGGGGCGCAAAACGAGCAGTACTTC